The clone carrying this T cell receptor (beta chain) was seen only a few times. As yet, its antigen is unknown. The sample originates from a study of cytomegalovirus exposure and HLA in healthy donors. The CDR3 spans 13 residues. Germline lookup yields CDR1 MNHEY and CDR2 SVGAGI. The V and J ends lost 5 bases and 4 bases respectively, with 9 bases between them. Notes on the study in general: Among TCR beta chains, those listed as cytomegalovirus-associated numbered around 180. Highest at DRB1 and lowest at HLA-C, TCR association rates differed among HLA loci in a later analysis. According to a later analysis, most TCR beta chains associated with CMV appeared HLA-restricted.

Use of 60 Vbeta and 13 Jbeta primers characterized the PCR. The data were produced by immunoSEQ multiplex PCR, yet TCRdb's version contains in-frame clones alone and is incomplete. In the table there are roughly 190,000 clones, about 80% of which are singletons. V is TRBV6-5 and J is TRBJ1-3; D is unclear. The sequenced material came from PBMCs. This clonotype was sampled from a woman in her thirties or forties in good health and CMV-seronegative. The CDR3: CASSRYRGNTIYF. For the CDR3, the DNA is TGTGCCAGCAGTCGGTACCGCGGAAACACCATATATTTT.